This T cell receptor (beta chain) appears in the sequencing data of a study of blood T cell repertoires in COVID-19. In the study overall: Material from acute and convalescent COVID-19 was sourced from the United States, Italy and Spain.

Libraries were prepared by immunoSEQ multiplex PCR; TCRdb keeps only in-frame clonotypes and omits some of them. The sample contains 200,000 to 300,000 clones, 85% of which appear only once. Germline CDR1 MNHEY, CDR2 SMNVEV (reference sequence). The CDR3 totals 15 residues. Trimming stripped 8 bases from V and 4 bases from J, with 15 bases between. The sample was peripheral blood. The chain employs TRBV27 and TRBJ1-6; unclear D gene. The source is a woman aged 60-75 years with active or convalescent COVID-19. Here the CDR3 DNA reads TGTGCCAGCGGTGAAGGACGGACTTATAATTCACCCCTCCACTTT. Protein: CASGEGRTYNSPLHF.